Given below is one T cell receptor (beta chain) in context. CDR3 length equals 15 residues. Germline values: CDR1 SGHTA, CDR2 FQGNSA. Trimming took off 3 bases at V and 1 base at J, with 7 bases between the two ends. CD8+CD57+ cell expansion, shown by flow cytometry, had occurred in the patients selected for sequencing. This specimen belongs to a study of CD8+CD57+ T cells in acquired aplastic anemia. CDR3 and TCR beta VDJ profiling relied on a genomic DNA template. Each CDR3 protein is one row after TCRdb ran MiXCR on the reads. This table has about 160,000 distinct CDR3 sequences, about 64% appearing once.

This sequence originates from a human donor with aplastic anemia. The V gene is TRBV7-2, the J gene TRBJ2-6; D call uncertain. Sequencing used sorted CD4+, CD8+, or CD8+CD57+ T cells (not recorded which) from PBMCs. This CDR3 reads CASSLTVSGANVLTF. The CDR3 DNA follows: TGTGCCAGCAGCTTGACGGTATCTGGGGCCAACGTCCTGACTTTC.